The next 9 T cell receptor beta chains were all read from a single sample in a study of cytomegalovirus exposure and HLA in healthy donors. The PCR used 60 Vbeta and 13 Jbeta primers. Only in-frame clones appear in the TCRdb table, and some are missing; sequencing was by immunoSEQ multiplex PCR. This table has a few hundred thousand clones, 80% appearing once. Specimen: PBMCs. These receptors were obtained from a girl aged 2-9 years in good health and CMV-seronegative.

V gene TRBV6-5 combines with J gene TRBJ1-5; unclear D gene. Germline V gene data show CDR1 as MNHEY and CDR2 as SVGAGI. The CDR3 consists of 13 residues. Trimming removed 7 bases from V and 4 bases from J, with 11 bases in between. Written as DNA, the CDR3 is TGTGCCAGCAAGCTCCGCCGAAATCAGCCCCAGCATTTT. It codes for CASKLRRNQPQHF.

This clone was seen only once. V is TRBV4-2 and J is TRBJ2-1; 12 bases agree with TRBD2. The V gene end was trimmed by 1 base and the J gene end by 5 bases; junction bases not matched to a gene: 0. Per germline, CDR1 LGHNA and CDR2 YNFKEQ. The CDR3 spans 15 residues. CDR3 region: CASSQGTSGNNEQFF. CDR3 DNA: TGTGCCAGCAGCCAAGGGACTAGCGGGAACAATGAGCAGTTCTTC.

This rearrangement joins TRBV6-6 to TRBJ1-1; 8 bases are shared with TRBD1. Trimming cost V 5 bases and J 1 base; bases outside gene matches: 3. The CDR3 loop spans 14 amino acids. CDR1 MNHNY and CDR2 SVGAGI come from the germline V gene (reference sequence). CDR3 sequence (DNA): TGTGCCAGCAGTCCACAGGGGGGGAACACTGAAGCTTTCTTT. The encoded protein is CASSPQGGNTEAFF.

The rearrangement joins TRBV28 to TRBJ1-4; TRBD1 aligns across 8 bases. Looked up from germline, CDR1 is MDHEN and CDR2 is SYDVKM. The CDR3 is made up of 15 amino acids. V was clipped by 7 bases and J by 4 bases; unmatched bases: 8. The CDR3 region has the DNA TGTGCCAGCACCTCACAGGGGGTTGATAATGAAAAACTGTTTTTT. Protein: CASTSQGVDNEKLFF.

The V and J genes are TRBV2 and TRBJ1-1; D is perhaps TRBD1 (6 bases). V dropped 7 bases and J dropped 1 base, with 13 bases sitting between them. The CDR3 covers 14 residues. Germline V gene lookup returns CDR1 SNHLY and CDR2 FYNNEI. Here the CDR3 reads CASTIQGTNTEAFF. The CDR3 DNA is TGTGCCAGCACGATACAGGGCACGAACACTGAAGCTTTCTTT.

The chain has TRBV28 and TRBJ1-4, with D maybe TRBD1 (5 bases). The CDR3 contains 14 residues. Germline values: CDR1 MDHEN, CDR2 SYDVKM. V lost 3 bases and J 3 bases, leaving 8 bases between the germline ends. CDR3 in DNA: TGTGCCAGCAGTTTTGGAGGGGCTAATGAAAAACTGTTTTTT. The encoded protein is CASSFGGANEKLFF.

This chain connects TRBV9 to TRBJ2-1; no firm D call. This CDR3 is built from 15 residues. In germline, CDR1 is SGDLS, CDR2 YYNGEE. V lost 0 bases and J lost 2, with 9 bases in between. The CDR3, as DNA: TGTGCCAGCAGCGTAGGGGCTCTTACCTACAATGAGCAGTTCTTC. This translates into CASSVGALTYNEQFF.

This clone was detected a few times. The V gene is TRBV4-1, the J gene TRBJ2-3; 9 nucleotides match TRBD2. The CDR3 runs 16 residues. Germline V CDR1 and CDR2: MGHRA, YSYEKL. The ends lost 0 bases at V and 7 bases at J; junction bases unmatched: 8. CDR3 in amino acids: CASSQDALAGINTQYF. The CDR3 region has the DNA TGCGCCAGCAGCCAAGATGCCCTAGCGGGAATAAATACGCAGTATTTT.

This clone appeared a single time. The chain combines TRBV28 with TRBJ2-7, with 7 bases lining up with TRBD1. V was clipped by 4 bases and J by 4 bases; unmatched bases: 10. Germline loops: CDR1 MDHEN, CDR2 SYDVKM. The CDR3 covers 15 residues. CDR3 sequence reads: CASSSNNRGWYEQYF. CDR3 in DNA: TGTGCCAGCAGTTCAAATAACAGGGGTTGGTACGAGCAGTACTTC. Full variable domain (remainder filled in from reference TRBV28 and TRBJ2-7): DVKVTQSSRYLVKRTGEKVFLECVQDMDHENMFWYRQDPGLGLRLIYFSYDVKMKEKGDIPEGYSVSREKKERFSLILESASTNQTSMYLCASSSNNRGWYEQYFGPGTRLTVT.